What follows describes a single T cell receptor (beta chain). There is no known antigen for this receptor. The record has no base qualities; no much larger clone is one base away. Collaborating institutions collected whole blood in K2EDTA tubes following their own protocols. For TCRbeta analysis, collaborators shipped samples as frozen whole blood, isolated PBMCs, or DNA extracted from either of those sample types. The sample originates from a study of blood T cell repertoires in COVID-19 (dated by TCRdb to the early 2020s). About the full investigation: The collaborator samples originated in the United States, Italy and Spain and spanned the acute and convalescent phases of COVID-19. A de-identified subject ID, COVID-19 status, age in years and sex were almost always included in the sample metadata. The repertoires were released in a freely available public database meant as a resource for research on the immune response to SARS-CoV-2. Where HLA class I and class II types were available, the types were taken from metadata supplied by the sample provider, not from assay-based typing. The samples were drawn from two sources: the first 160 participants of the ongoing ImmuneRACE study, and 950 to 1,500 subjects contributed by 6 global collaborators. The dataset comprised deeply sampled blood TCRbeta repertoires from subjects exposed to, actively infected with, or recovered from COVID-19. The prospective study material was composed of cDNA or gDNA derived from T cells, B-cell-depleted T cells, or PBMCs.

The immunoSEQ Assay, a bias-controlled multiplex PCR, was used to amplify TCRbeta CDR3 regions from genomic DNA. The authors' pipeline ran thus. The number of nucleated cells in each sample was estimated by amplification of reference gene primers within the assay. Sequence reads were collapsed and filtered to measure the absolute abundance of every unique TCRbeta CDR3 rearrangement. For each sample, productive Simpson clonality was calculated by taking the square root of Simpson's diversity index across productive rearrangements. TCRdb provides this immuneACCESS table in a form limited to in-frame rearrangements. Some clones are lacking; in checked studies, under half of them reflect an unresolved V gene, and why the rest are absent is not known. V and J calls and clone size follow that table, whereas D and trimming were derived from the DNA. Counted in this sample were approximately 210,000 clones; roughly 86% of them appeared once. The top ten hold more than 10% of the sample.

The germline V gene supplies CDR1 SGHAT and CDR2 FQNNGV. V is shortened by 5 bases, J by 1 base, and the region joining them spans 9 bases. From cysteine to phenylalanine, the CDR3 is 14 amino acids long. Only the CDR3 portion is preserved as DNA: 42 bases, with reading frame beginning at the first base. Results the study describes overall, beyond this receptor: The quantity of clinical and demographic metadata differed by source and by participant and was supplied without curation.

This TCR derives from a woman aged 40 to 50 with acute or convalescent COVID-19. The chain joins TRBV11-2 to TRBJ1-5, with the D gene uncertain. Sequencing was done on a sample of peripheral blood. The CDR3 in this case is CASSVSSSNQPQHF. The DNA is TGTGCCAGCAGCGTTAGTTCCAGCAATCAGCCCCAGCATTTT.